This is a list of T cell receptor beta chains from one sample in a study of blood T cell repertoires in COVID-19. TCRdb's copy holds only in-frame clones and misses some; the assay was immunoSEQ multiplex PCR. Among under 550,000 clones listed, roughly 90% were seen once. The sequencing sample was made of peripheral blood. These receptors originate from a man between 18 and 29 years old with COVID-19, enrolled during active disease. The CDR3 runs from the conserved cysteine through the conserved F or W. The order of the fields is CDR3 DNA, CDR3 protein, J gene, D gene, V gene, clone size. D genes are given only for firm matches. The listing skips clone size in some rows; elsewhere it reads once, few, many or a size class.

TGTGCCAGCAGCTTACAAGGGGTGAACACTGAAGCTTTCTTT CASSLQGVNTEAFF TRBJ1-1 - TRBV7-9 -
TGTGCCAGCAGTTACGGGCTAGCGGGGGATTATGAGCAGTTCTTC CASSYGLAGDYEQFF TRBJ2-1 TRBD2 TRBV6-5 -
TGTGCCAGCTGTACGGGAGAAGCAGATACGCAGTATTTT CASCTGEADTQYF TRBJ2-3 - TRBV2 -
TGTGCCAGCAGCAGCGGGAGGGCCTACAATGAGCAGTTCTTC CASSSGRAYNEQFF TRBJ2-1 TRBD2 TRBV7-2 -
TGTGCCAGCAGCCAGGGGGGAAATGGCTACACCTTC CASSQGGNGYTF TRBJ1-2 - TRBV3-1/TRBV3-2 -
TGTGCCGGGGCGGACGGTAGCAATCAGCCCCAGCATTTT CAGADGSNQPQHF TRBJ1-5 - TRBV2 -
TGTGCCAGCAGCTTCCTGGGGGCGCGGGTCGGGGAGCTGTTTTTT CASSFLGARVGELFF TRBJ2-2 - TRBV5-6 few
TGTGCCAGCAGTTACATATACAATGAGCAGTTCTTC CASSYIYNEQFF TRBJ2-1 - TRBV5-5 -
TGTGCCAGCATCCCTTACAGGGGCCCTGGGGTTGAAGCTTTCTTT CASIPYRGPGVEAFF TRBJ1-1 TRBD1 TRBV6-5 -
TGTGCCAGCAGACTCACCTCCGGGACTAGCAAGGATACGCAGTATTTT CASRLTSGTSKDTQYF TRBJ2-3 TRBD2 TRBV2 -
TGTGCCAGCAGCAAGCGCTTGGGGCGGGAGAACACTGAAGCTTTCTTT CASSKRLGRENTEAFF TRBJ1-1 - TRBV7-9 -
TGTGCCAGCTCACCTAAGACGGGGGAAGAGACCCAGTACTTC CASSPKTGEETQYF TRBJ2-5 - TRBV18 -
TGTGCCAGCAGACAACCACTAAGACTAGATACGCAGTATTTT CASRQPLRLDTQYF TRBJ2-3 - TRBV5-8 -
TGTGCCAGCAGTTTGTCAAGCGGGGGGGGAGAGACCCAGTACTTC CASSLSSGGGETQYF TRBJ2-5 TRBD2 TRBV27 -
TGTGCCAGCAGTTCCCCAGCAGGGAATAACTATGGCTACACCTTC CASSSPAGNNYGYTF TRBJ1-2 - TRBV28 -
TGTGCCAGCAGTACCGGGACAGGGGGAGAACAGCCCCAGCATTTT CASSTGTGGEQPQHF TRBJ1-5 TRBD1 TRBV6-5 -
TGTGCCAGTTTGGGTGCGAACGGCCGGGTTGTCTCTGAAGCTTTCTTT CASLGANGRVVSEAFF TRBJ1-1 - TRBV19 -
TGTGCCAGCAGCTTGCGAGGCGCGGGACTAGCGGGAGTTCACTACGAGCAGTACTTC CASSLRGAGLAGVHYEQYF TRBJ2-7 TRBD2 TRBV5-6 few
TGTGCCAGTAGTAGTGGACAGGGGGGGGATCAGCCCCAGCATTTT CASSSGQGGDQPQHF TRBJ1-5 TRBD1 TRBV19 few
TGTGCCTGGAGTGTGGGGGCTGGAACTGAAGCTTTCTTT CAWSVGAGTEAFF TRBJ1-1 - TRBV30 -
TGTGCCAGCAGCCACATGCCACAGGGAGATCTCCCTGAAGCTTTCTTT CASSHMPQGDLPEAFF TRBJ1-1 - TRBV4-2 -
TGCGCCAGCAGCCGAGGGACAGCGTACCAAGAGACCCAGTACTTC CASSRGTAYQETQYF TRBJ2-5 TRBD1 TRBV5-1 -
TGTGCCAGCAGCGTAGTAGCGGGAGGTACAGATACGCAGTATTTT CASSVVAGGTDTQYF TRBJ2-3 TRBD2 TRBV11-2 once
TGTGCCAGTCAGGACAGGGTCGGTTATGGCTACACCTTC CASQDRVGYGYTF TRBJ1-2 TRBD1 TRBV27 -
TGTGCCAGCAGTCGGACAGGGGGCGGGGAGACCCAGTACTTC CASSRTGGGETQYF TRBJ2-5 TRBD1 TRBV2 -
TGTGCCAGCACCCCGGTCGGACAAGGGGCCTCCTACAATGAGCAGTTCTTC CASTPVGQGASYNEQFF TRBJ2-1 - TRBV5-8 -
TGTGCCAGCAGCTTCTCCCCTAGCGGGAACTACGAGCAGTACTTC CASSFSPSGNYEQYF TRBJ2-7 TRBD2 TRBV7-3 -
TGTGCCAGCAGCGGCCAGGGGGGCAACACCGGGGAGCTGTTTTTT CASSGQGGNTGELFF TRBJ2-2 - TRBV2 -
TGTGCCAGCAGCCCTCGGACAGGGTCGCCCTACGAGCAGTACTTC CASSPRTGSPYEQYF TRBJ2-7 TRBD1 TRBV7-6 -
TGTGCCAGCAGCCAAGACCCCAGGGGGCGATACGAGCAGTACTTC CASSQDPRGRYEQYF TRBJ2-7 TRBD1 TRBV4-2 -
TGCGCCAGCCTACCGCCCGCGGGGGAAGGATCTGGAAACACCATATATTTT CASLPPAGEGSGNTIYF TRBJ1-3 - TRBV10-2 -
TGTGCCAGCAGTGAACGGGACAGGCCCAATCAGCCCCAGCATTTT CASSERDRPNQPQHF TRBJ1-5 TRBD1 TRBV6-1 -
TGTGCCACCAGCCGGCGGCCTAATGAAAAACTGTTTTTT CATSRRPNEKLFF TRBJ1-4 - TRBV15 -
TGTGCCAGCAGTGTCGGCGGGGGGAACGAGCAGTACTTC CASSVGGGNEQYF TRBJ2-7 TRBD2 TRBV12-3/TRBV12-4 -
TGTGCCAGCAGTGAAAGAAGGACAGGGGGCGTTAGGAATGAGCAGTTCTTC CASSERRTGGVRNEQFF TRBJ2-1 TRBD1 TRBV6-1 -
TGTGCCAGCTCACCAGCGACAGGGGGGAGAGGTACTGAAGCTTTCTTT CASSPATGGRGTEAFF TRBJ1-1 TRBD1 TRBV18 -
TGTGCCAGCAGTCCTAGCGGGATAACACCCACCGGGGAGCTGTTTTTT CASSPSGITPTGELFF TRBJ2-2 TRBD2 TRBV3-1/TRBV3-2 -
TGTGCCACCGACGGACAGGACTATGGCTACACCTTC CATDGQDYGYTF TRBJ1-2 TRBD1 TRBV28 -
TGTGCCTGGAGCCAAATGGACAGACTAAGTCAGCCCCAGCATTTT CAWSQMDRLSQPQHF TRBJ1-5 - TRBV30 -
TGCGCCAGCAGCCCCAGACAGGGGGCTTTAGATACGCAGTATTTT CASSPRQGALDTQYF TRBJ2-3 TRBD1 TRBV5-1 -
TGTGCCAGCAAGGTTGGAGAATCCACAGATACGCAGTATTTT CASKVGESTDTQYF TRBJ2-3 - TRBV2 -
TGTGCCAGCAGCCAAGAGGGGGGACAGGCGAACACCGGGGAGCTGTTTTTT CASSQEGGQANTGELFF TRBJ2-2 TRBD1 TRBV4-2 -
TGCGCCAGCAGCTTGGTTCCGGGGGACTACGAGCAGTACTTC CASSLVPGDYEQYF TRBJ2-7 - TRBV5-1 -
TGCAGCGTTGAGGGGGCAGGATTCCTCACCGGGGAGCTGTTTTTT CSVEGAGFLTGELFF TRBJ2-2 - TRBV29-1 -
TGTGCCACCAGTGATTGGTCAGAGAAGAGGAATCAGCCCCAGCATTTT CATSDWSEKRNQPQHF TRBJ1-5 - TRBV24-1 -